A selection of T cell receptor beta chains follows, all from one sample in a study of shared clonotypes between healthy human individuals. Clones were sequenced by immunoSEQ multiplex PCR, and TCRdb holds only the in-frame ones, with some missing. The profile covers about 2.4 million clones, with 80% to 95% appearing a single time and around 0.37% taken by the ten largest. The sample was naive CD4+ T cells from PBMCs. These receptors came from a man younger than 35 in good health. Some clones in this sample may be carry-over from other donors' samples. The CDR3 runs from the conserved cysteine through the conserved F or W. A D gene is named only where the DNA matches it firmly. A clone size is listed for some rows: how often the clone was seen (once, few, many), or a class if it is expanded.

TRBV29-1,NA,few,TRBJ1-5,CSAEGGRGQPQHF,TGCAGCGCCGAGGGTGGTAGGGGACAGCCCCAGCATTTT
TRBV19,NA,NA,TRBJ1-5,CASSIEAFGPPSNQPQHF,TGTGCCAGTAGTATAGAAGCTTTCGGGCCGCCTAGCAATCAGCCCCAGCATTTT
TRBV9,NA,NA,TRBJ2-7,CASSAQGNSYEQYF,TGTGCCAGCAGCGCCCAGGGAAACTCCTACGAGCAGTACTTC
TRBV10-1,NA,NA,TRBJ2-7,CASSFQGSYEQYF,TGCGCCAGCAGTTTTCAGGGGAGTTACGAGCAGTACTTC
TRBV6-6,NA,NA,TRBJ2-7,CASSYMARMNEQYF,TGTGCCAGCAGTTACATGGCCAGGATGAACGAGCAGTACTTC
TRBV27,TRBD2,NA,TRBJ2-7,CASGRAGHYEQYF,TGTGCCAGCGGTAGAGCGGGGCACTACGAGCAGTACTTC
TRBV19,NA,few,TRBJ1-5,CASSISRPNQPQHF,TGTGCCAGTAGTATCTCAAGGCCAAATCAGCCCCAGCATTTT
TRBV19,NA,NA,TRBJ2-5,CASSIAGTYKTQYF,TGTGCCAGTAGTATAGCAGGGACCTACAAGACCCAGTACTTC
TRBV2,NA,NA,TRBJ1-2,CASSEGTRGAYGYTF,TGTGCCAGCAGTGAAGGAACTCGAGGGGCCTATGGCTACACCTTC
TRBV7-2,NA,NA,TRBJ2-3,CASSLVRVADTQYF,TGTGCCAGCAGCTTAGTTAGGGTTGCAGATACGCAGTATTTT
TRBV30,NA,NA,TRBJ1-5,CAWSVQGEQPQHF,TGTGCCTGGAGTGTGCAGGGAGAGCAGCCCCAGCATTTT
TRBV5-4,TRBD1,NA,TRBJ2-7,CASTRGPTYEQYF,TGTGCCAGCACTAGGGGGCCGACCTACGAGCAGTACTTC
TRBV27,NA,NA,TRBJ2-7,CASSSRSGPYEQYF,TGTGCCAGCAGTTCCCGGAGTGGCCCCTACGAGCAGTACTTC
TRBV11-1,NA,NA,TRBJ2-3,CASSLSPAYTDTQYF,TGTGCCAGCAGCCTTTCCCCAGCGTACACAGATACGCAGTATTTT
TRBV19,TRBD2,NA,TRBJ2-5,CASGLAGTRETQYF,TGTGCCAGTGGACTAGCGGGGACCAGGGAGACCCAGTACTTC
TRBV21-1,NA,NA,TRBJ1-5,CASSKGRDQPQHF,TGTGCCAGCAGCAAAGGGAGGGATCAGCCCCAGCATTTT
TRBV6-5,TRBD2,NA,TRBJ2-7,CASKGLAGGTYEQYF,TGTGCCAGCAAGGGACTAGCGGGAGGGACCTACGAGCAGTACTTC